The text below deals with one TCR beta chain. The sample comes from a study of blood T cell repertoires in COVID-19. Study information: Whether acute or convalescent, the COVID-19 samples came from the United States, Italy and Spain. The cDNA or gDNA used as material had been derived from T cells, B-cell-depleted T cells, or PBMCs.

CDR3 size: 15 residues. Trimming left V 0 bases short and J 2 bases short, with 8 bases between. CDR1 MNHEY and CDR2 SVGAGI come from the germline V gene. The protocol was immunoSEQ multiplex PCR, while the TCRdb copy is restricted to in-frame clones and leaves out a portion. The data contain approximately 140,000 clones, 75% to 90% of them seen just once; the ten biggest clones take up about 2.3%. The sequencing input was PBMCs or T cells enriched from blood (not recorded which). V gene TRBV6-5 combines with J gene TRBJ1-3; D is unresolved. The receptor comes from a woman in her fifties or sixties who had recovered from COVID-19. Here the CDR3 reads CASSYSRTAGNTIYF. CDR3 bases: TGTGCCAGCAGTTACTCGAGAACAGCTGGAAACACCATATATTTT.